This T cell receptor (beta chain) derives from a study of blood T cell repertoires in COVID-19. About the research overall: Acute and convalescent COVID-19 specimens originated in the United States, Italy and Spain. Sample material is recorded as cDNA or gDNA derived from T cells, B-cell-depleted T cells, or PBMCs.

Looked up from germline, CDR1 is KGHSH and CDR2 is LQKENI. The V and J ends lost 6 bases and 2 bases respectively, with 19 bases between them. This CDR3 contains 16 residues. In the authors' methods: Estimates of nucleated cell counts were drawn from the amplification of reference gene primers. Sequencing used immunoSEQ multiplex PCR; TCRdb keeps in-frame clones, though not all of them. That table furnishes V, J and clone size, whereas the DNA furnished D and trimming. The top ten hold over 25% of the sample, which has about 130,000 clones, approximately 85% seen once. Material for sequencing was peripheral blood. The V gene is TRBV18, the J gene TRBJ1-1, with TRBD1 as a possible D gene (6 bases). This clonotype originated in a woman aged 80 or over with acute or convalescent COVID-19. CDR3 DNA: TGTGCCAGCTCCATATCTCAGGGGATGGTAAACACTGAAGCTTTCTTT. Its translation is CASSISQGMVNTEAFF.